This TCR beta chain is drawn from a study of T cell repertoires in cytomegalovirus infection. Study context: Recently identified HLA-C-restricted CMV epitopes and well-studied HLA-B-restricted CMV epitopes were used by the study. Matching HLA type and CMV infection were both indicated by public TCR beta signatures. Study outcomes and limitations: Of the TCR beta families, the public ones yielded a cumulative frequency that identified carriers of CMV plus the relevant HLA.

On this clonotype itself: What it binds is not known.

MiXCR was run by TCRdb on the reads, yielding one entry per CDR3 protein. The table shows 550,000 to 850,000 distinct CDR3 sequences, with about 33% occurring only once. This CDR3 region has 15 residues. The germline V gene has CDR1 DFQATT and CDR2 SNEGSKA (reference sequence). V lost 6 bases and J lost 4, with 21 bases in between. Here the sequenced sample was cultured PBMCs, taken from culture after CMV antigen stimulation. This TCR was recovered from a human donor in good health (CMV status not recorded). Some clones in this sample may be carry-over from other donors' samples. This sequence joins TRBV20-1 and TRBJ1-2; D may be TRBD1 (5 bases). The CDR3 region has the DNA TGCAGTGCCCTAGTAGGTGGCGGGAGGGGCTATGGCTACACCTTC. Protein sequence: CSALVGGGRGYGYTF.